This is a list of T cell receptor beta chains from one sample in a study of tumor-infiltrating lymphocytes in primary liver carcinoma. TCRdb recomputed calls from the multiplex PCR reads with MiXCR, one row per CDR3 protein. The sample has under 130,000 distinct CDR3 sequences; around 84% are singletons. The source material was liver tumor tissue from sampling region 3. All receptors come from a man in his forties with primary liver carcinoma and hepatitis B virus infection. Both conserved end residues are part of each CDR3. Fields, in order: V gene, clone size, D gene, J gene, CDR3 DNA, CDR3 protein. The D gene is left open where the match is weak. The size field is filled for only some rows; it gives once, few, many or a size class.

TRBV5-6	.	TRBD2	TRBJ2-7	TGTGCCAGCAGCTCCGGGACTAGGGGTCTCGGGCAGTACTTC	CASSSGTRGLGQYF
TRBV5-1	.	.	TRBJ2-3	TGCGCCAGCAGCTTCAATGACAGTCCGGAAACGCAGTATTTT	CASSFNDSPETQYF
TRBV6-2/TRBV6-3	.	.	TRBJ2-2	TGTGCCAACAGCGACATAGGGATTCGACAAGCCAACACCGGGGAGTTGTTTTTT	CANSDIGIRQANTGELFF
TRBV10-2	.	.	TRBJ1-2	TGCGCCAGCAGTGGGCAGGGGATGGACTATAGCTACACCTTC	CASSGQGMDYSYTF
TRBV28	once	.	TRBJ1-1	TGTACCAGCACCTCGAGACAGACGAACACTGAAGCTTTCTTT	CTSTSRQTNTEAFF
TRBV4-2	.	TRBD1	TRBJ1-2	TGTGCCAGCAGCCAGTCACTGACAGGGGCTGGCTACGCCTTC	CASSQSLTGAGYAF
TRBV6-1	many	.	TRBJ2-1	TGTGCCAGCAGTCCGGACAGTAGCAATGAGCAGTTCTTC	CASSPDSSNEQFF
TRBV2	many	.	TRBJ1-2	TGTGCCAGCAGTGAAGCGGAGGGCTCTGGCTACACCTTC	CASSEAEGSGYTF
TRBV7-8	once	.	TRBJ2-5	TGTGCCGGCAGCAGGAACAGGGAGATTGAGACCCAGTACTTC	CAGSRNREIETQYF
TRBV4-3	.	.	TRBJ2-3	TGCGCCAGTGGCCAAGATCTTGGGGGCTGGGGCACAGATACGCAGTATTTT	CASGQDLGGWGTDTQYF
TRBV4-3	once	TRBD1	TRBJ2-7	TGCGCCAGCTACCAAGATGCACCCGGGACAGGGCGGTACGAGCAGTACTTC	CASYQDAPGTGRYEQYF
TRBV7-9	.	TRBD1	TRBJ1-2	TGTACCAGCAGCCCCAGACCCCAGGGGGGGCGCAACTATGGCTACACCTTC	CTSSPRPQGGRNYGYTF
TRBV11-2	.	.	TRBJ2-6	TGTACCATCCAGTGGCCGCGCTCTGGGGCCAACGTCCTGACTTTC	CTIQWPRSGANVLTF
TRBV12-3/TRBV12-4	.	.	TRBJ1-1	TGTGGCAGCAGTTCAGGAGATTCGAACACTGAAGCTTTCTTT	CGSSSGDSNTEAFF
TRBV28	.	.	TRBJ2-1	TGTACCAGCATGTGGGGAGGTCCTTACGATGAGCAGTTCTTC	CTSMWGGPYDEQFF
TRBV29-1	.	TRBD1	TRBJ2-7	TGCAGTACCAGACAGGGGAGTCGTAGCTACGAGCAGTACTTC	CSTRQGSRSYEQYF
TRBV4-2	.	TRBD2	TRBJ2-5	TGTGCCAGCAGCCAAATAGGTCTGGAACTAGCGGGACACGAGACTCAGTACTTC	CASSQIGLELAGHETQYF
TRBV13	.	TRBD2	TRBJ2-2	TGTGTCAGCAGCTTGACTAGCGGGAGGGCCGGGGAGCTGCTTTTT	CVSSLTSGRAGELLF
TRBV28	once	.	TRBJ1-1	TGTGTCAGCAACCCTACCCACACTGAAGCTTTCTTT	CVSNPTHTEAFF
TRBV4-3	.	TRBD1	TRBJ1-4	TGCGCCAGCGGCCGCGGACAGGGGGGAGAAAAAGTGTTTTTT	CASGRGQGGEKVFF
TRBV29-1	.	.	TRBJ1-4	TGCATCGTTGAATACAAGGAGGGAAGACGGGGAAAACTGTTTTTT	CIVEYKEGRRGKLFF
TRBV7-9	.	TRBD2	TRBJ2-7	TGTGCCAGCAGCTTACGGTCCGGGACTAGTGGAGGCTACGAGCAGTACTTC	CASSLRSGTSGGYEQYF
TRBV6-5	.	.	TRBJ2-3	TGTGCCAGCAGAATCTCGGGCCCCGGCACGCAGTATTTT	CASRISGPGTQYF
TRBV5-5	.	TRBD2	TRBJ2-2	TGTGCCAGCAGTGGGACTAGTGTCTATACCGGGAAGCTGTTTTTT	CASSGTSVYTGKLFF
TRBV28	.	.	TRBJ1-3	TGTGCCAGCAATAGCAACCCAGGCGCCATGAACTCTGGAAACACCATATATTTT	CASNSNPGAMNSGNTIYF
TRBV6-5	.	.	TRBJ1-1	TGTGCCAGCCGTTACTCGGACGGGGTAATGAACACTGAAGCTTTCTTT	CASRYSDGVMNTEAFF
TRBV11-3	.	.	TRBJ2-1	TGTACCAGCAGCTTAAGCTTCTCGAACAATGAGCAGTTCTTC	CTSSLSFSNNEQFF
TRBV6-2/TRBV6-3	.	.	TRBJ2-1	TGTGCCAGCAGCTACCACAATAGGCAGTTCTTC	CASSYHNRQFF
TRBV12-3/TRBV12-4	.	.	TRBJ2-3	TGTGCCAGCAGCTTCACAGGGCGTGGGGATACGCGGTATTTT	CASSFTGRGDTRYF
TRBV6-6	few	TRBD1	TRBJ1-1	TGTGTTAGCAGCACAGGGGAGACTACTGAAGCTTTCTTT	CVSSTGETTEAFF
TRBV29-1	.	.	TRBJ2-3	TGCAGCGCTTCTGGGGCGGGCACATATACGCAATATTTT	CSASGAGTYTQYF
TRBV4-2	.	TRBD1	TRBJ2-7	TGTGCCATCAGCCAACATCGAGGGGGCCACGAGCAATACTTC	CAISQHRGGHEQYF
TRBV6-6	.	TRBD1	TRBJ1-5	TGTGCCAGTAGTTACGACGACAGGGTGAGCAATCAGCCCCAGCATTTT	CASSYDDRVSNQPQHF
TRBV7-9	many	.	TRBJ2-5	TGTGCCAGCAGCCGCGGGCGGGTGGAGGAGACCCAGTACTTC	CASSRGRVEETQYF
TRBV20-1	.	.	TRBJ2-5	TGCAGTGCAATGACGGTCCAAGAGATCCAGTACTTC	CSAMTVQEIQYF
TRBV29-1	once	.	TRBJ1-1	TGCAGCGTGGGCCTGGTATGGGGAATGAACACTGAAGCTTTCTTT	CSVGLVWGMNTEAFF
TRBV14	.	TRBD1	TRBJ1-1	TGTGTCAGCCGGGACAGGGGAAACACTGAAGCTTTCTTT	CVSRDRGNTEAFF
TRBV6-2/TRBV6-3	.	.	TRBJ2-5	TGTGCCAGCCGTTACAAGGGTGGCCAAGAGACCCAGTACTTC	CASRYKGGQETQYF
TRBV6-1	.	TRBD2	TRBJ2-6	TGTGCTAGCAGTGGACTAGCGGACTCTGGGGGCAACGTCCTGGCTTTC	CASSGLADSGGNVLAF
TRBV29-1	.	.	TRBJ1-1	TGCAGCGTCTCTAAGGGCAGGGATGAAGCTTTCTTT	CSVSKGRDEAFF
TRBV11-2	.	.	TRBJ2-7	TGTGTCAGCAACTTACGATGCACAGGCGAAAACGAGCAGTACTTC	CVSNLRCTGENEQYF
TRBV28	.	.	TRBJ2-3	TGTGCCAGTAGGCTAGGTGCGGGAAGGGAAGGGTATACGCAGTATTTT	CASRLGAGREGYTQYF
TRBV11-1	.	.	TRBJ2-3	TGTGCCAGGAGTTTGCCGATGGAGAGCACAGAGACGCAGTATTTT	CARSLPMESTETQYF